The clone carrying this TCR beta chain showed up just a few times. Antigen specificity is unknown. The data were taken from a study of regulatory T cells in long-lasting Graves disease. Regarding the study as a whole: What was studied was peripheral blood only, and not thyroid tissue. Persistent Graves' patients had lower TCR diversity than newly diagnosed ones.

Germline V lookup: CDR1 MGHRA, CDR2 YSYEKL. The CDR3 extends over 15 amino acids. V was clipped by 3 bases and J by 3 bases; unmatched bases: 6. Documented time point: persistent/refractory GD, antithyroid drugs over 5 years with positive TRAb. PBMC-derived RNA was used for the TCR library. By American Thyroid Association guidelines, Graves' disease was diagnosed in the cohort. Blood from the periphery, around 10 milliliters in all, was drawn into EDTA tubes. Sequencing libraries for TCR beta were prepared with iRepertoire HTBI primers and Arm-PCR of CDR3 regions. One entry per CDR3 protein results from TCRdb running MiXCR on the multiplex PCR reads. Among 400,000 to 600,000 distinct CDR3 sequences listed, roughly a fifth were seen once.

This receptor was taken from a female donor with Graves disease. This specimen consisted of peripheral blood mononuclear cells (PBMCs), obtained when the disease was refractory, from a patient treated with antithyroid drugs. The chain uses TRBV4-1 and TRBJ2-7; 9 positions match TRBD2. The CDR3 protein is CASSHRASGNYEQYF. In DNA form, the CDR3 reads TGCGCCAGCAGCCATAGAGCTAGCGGGAACTACGAGCAGTACTTC.